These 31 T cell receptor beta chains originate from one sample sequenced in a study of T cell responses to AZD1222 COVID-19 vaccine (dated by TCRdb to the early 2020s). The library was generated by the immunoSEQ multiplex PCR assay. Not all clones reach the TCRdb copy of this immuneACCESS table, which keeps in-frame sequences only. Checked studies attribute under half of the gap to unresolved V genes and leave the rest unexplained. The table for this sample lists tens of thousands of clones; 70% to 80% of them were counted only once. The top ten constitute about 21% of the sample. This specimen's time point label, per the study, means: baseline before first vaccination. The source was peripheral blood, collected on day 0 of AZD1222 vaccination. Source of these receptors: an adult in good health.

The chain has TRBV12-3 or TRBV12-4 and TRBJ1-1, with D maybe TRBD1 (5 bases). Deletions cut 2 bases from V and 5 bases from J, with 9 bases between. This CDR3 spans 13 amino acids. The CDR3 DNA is TGTGCCAGCAGTTTATTTGGGGGAACTGAAGCTTTCTTT. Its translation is CASSLFGGTEAFF.

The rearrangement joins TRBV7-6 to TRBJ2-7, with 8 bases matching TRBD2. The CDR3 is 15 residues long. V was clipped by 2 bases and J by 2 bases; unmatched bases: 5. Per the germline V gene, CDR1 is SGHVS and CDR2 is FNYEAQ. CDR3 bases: TGTGCCAGCAGCTTAAGCGGGAGCAGCGCCTACGAGCAGTACTTC. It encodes CASSLSGSSAYEQYF.

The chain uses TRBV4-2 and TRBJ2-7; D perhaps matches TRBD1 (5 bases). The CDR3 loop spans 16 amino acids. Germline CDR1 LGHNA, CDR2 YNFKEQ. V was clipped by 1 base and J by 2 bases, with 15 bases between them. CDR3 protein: CASSQGYTGGAYEQYF. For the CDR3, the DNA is TGTGCCAGCAGCCAAGGTTATACAGGTGGGGCCTACGAGCAGTACTTC.

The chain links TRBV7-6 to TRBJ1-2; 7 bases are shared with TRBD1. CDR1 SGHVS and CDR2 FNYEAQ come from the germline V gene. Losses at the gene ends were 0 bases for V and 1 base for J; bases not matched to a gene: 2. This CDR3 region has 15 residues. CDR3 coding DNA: TGTGCCAGCAGCTTAGCAGGGGGCCTTAACTATGGCTACACCTTC. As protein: CASSLAGGLNYGYTF.

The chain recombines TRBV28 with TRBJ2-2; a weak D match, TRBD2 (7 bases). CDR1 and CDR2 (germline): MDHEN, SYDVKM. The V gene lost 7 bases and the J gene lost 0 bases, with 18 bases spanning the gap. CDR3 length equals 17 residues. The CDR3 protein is CASTPVGGLSNTGELFF. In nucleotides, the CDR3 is TGTGCCAGCACCCCCGTAGGGGGACTATCGAACACCGGGGAGCTGTTTTTT. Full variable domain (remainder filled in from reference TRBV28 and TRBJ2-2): DVKVTQSSRYLVKRTGEKVFLECVQDMDHENMFWYRQDPGLGLRLIYFSYDVKMKEKGDIPEGYSVSREKKERFSLILESASTNQTSMYLCASTPVGGLSNTGELFFGEGSRLTVL.

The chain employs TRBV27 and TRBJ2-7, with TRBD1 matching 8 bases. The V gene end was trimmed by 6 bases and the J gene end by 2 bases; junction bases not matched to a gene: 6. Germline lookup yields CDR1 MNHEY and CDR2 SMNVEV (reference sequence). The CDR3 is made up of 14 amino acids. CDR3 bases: TGTGCCAGCAGCCGTGGACAGGGCGCCTACGAGCAGTACTTC. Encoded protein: CASSRGQGAYEQYF.

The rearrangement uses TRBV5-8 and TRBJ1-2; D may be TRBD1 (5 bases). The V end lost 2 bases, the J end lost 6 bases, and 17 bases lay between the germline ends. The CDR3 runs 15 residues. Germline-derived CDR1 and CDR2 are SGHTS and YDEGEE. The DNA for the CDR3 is TGTGCCAGCAGCTTTAGGGCAGGGTTCGTGGATGGCTACACCTTC. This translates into CASSFRAGFVDGYTF.

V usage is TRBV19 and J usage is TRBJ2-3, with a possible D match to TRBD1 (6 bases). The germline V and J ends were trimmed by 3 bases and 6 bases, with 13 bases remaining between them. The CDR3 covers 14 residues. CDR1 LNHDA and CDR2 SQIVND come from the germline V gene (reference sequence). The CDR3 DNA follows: TGTGCCAGTAGTATCAGGGGCGCCCCCGATACGCAGTATTTT. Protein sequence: CASSIRGAPDTQYF.

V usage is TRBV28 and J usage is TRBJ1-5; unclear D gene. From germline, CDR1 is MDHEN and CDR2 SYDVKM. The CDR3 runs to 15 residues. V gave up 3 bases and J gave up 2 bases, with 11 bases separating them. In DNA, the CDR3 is TGTGCCAGCAGTTTTCTATCGGCGGGCAATCAGCCCCAGCATTTT. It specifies CASSFLSAGNQPQHF. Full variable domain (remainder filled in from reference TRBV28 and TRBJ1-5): DVKVTQSSRYLVKRTGEKVFLECVQDMDHENMFWYRQDPGLGLRLIYFSYDVKMKEKGDIPEGYSVSREKKERFSLILESASTNQTSMYLCASSFLSAGNQPQHFGDGTRLSIL.

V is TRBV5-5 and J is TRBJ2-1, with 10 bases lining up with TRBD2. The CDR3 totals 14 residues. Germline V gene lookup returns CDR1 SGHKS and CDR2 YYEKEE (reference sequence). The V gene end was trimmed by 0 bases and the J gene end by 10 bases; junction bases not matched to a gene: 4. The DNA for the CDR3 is TGTGCCAGCAGCTTGGTTCCAGCGGGAGGGGAGCAGTTCTTC. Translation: CASSLVPAGGEQFF.

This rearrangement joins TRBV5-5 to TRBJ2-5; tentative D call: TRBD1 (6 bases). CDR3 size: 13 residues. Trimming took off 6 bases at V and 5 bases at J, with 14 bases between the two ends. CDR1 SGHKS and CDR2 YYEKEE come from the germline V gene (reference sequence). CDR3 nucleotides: TGTGCCAGCACCGAGGACAGCTTGGAGACCCAGTACTTC. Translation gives CASTEDSLETQYF.

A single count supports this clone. CDR3 nucleotide sequence: TGCGCCAGCAGCAATTCCTGGACAGCTGGCTCTGGAAACACCATATATTTT. It yields the protein CASSNSWTAGSGNTIYF. The V gene is TRBV5-1, the J gene TRBJ1-3, with a possible D match to TRBD1 (6 bases). CDR3 length equals 17 residues. Trimming took off 4 bases at V and 0 bases at J, with 17 bases between the two ends. Germline V CDR1 and CDR2: SGHRS, YFSETQ.

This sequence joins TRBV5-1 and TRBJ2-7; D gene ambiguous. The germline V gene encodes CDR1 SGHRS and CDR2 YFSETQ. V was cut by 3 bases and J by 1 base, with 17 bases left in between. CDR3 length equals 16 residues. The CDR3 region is CASSSSTLFVSYEQYF. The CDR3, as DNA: TGCGCCAGCAGCTCGTCGACTCTATTCGTATCCTACGAGCAGTACTTC.

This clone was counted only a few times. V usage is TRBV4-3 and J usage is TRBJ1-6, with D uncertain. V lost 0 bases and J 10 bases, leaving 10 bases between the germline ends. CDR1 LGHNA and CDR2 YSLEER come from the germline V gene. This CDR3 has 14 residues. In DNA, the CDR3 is TGCGCCAGCAGCCAAGATCGGGCGGCCTCACCCCTCCACTTT. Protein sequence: CASSQDRAASPLHF.

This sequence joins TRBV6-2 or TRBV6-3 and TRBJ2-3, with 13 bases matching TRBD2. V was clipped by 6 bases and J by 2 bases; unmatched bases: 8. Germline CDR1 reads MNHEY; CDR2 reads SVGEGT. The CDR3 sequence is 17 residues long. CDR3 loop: CASSHRLAGGLTDTQYF. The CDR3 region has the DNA TGTGCCAGCAGCCACCGACTAGCGGGAGGACTCACAGATACGCAGTATTTT.

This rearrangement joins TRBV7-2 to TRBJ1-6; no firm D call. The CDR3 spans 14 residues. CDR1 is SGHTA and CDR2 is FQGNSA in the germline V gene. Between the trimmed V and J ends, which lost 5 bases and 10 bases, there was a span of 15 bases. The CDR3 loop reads CASSPEGSGSPLHF. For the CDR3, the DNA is TGTGCCAGCAGCCCGGAGGGAAGTGGGTCACCCCTCCACTTT.

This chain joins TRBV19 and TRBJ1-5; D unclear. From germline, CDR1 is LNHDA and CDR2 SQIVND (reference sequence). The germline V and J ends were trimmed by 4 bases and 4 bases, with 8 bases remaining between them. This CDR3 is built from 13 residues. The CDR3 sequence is CASSTQENQPQHF. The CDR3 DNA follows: TGTGCCAGTAGTACGCAAGAAAATCAGCCCCAGCATTTT.

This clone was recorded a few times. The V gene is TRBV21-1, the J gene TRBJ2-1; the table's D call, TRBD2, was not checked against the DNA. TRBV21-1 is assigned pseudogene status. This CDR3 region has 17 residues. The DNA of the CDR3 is TGTGCCAGCAGCCCAGGGGGGATAGCGGGGAGGTACAATGAGCAGTTCTTC. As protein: CASSPGGIAGRYNEQFF.

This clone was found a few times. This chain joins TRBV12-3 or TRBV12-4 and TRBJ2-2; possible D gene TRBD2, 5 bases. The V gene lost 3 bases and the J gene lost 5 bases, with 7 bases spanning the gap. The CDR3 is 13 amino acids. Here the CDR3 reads CASSLRVTGELFF. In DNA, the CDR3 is TGTGCCAGCAGTTTGAGGGTTACCGGGGAGCTGTTTTTT.

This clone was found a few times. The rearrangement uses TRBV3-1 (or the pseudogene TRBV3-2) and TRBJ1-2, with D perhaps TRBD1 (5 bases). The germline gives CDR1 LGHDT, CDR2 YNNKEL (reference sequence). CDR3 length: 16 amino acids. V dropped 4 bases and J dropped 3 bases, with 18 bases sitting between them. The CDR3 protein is CASSPVGGTLDYGYTF. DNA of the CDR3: TGTGCCAGCAGCCCGGTCGGGGGGACTTTGGACTATGGCTACACCTTC.

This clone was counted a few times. Here the CDR3 reads CASSVTGGIYYGYTF. As DNA, the CDR3 is TGCGCCAGCAGTGTAACAGGGGGGATCTACTATGGCTACACCTTC. This sequence joins TRBV5-1 and TRBJ1-2, with 8 nucleotides matching TRBD1. Trimming took 5 bases from V and 3 from J; bases not matched to a gene: 9. Looked up from germline, CDR1 is SGHRS and CDR2 is YFSETQ. This CDR3 is built from 15 residues.

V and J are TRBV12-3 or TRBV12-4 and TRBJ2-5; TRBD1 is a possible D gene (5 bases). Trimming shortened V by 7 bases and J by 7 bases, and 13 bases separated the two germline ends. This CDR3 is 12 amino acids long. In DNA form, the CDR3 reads TGTGCCAGCACCCCCGATCAGGGGACCCAGTACTTC. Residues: CASTPDQGTQYF.

CDR3 coding DNA: TGTGCCAGCAGTACCCCCGCACGTTACGGCTACACCTTC. It is translated as CASSTPARYGYTF. V gene TRBV28 combines with J gene TRBJ1-2; D is ambiguous. The ends were cut back, 5 bases at V and 8 bases at J, with 15 bases in the middle. This CDR3 is 13 amino acids long. CDR1 and CDR2 from the germline V gene are MDHEN and SYDVKM.

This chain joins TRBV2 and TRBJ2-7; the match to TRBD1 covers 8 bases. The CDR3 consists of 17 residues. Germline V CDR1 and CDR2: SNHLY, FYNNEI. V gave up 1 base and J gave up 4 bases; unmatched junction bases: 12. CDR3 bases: TGTGCCAGCAGTGAAGTAGACAGGGGAATTTTAGGATACGAGCAGTACTTC. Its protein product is CASSEVDRGILGYEQYF.

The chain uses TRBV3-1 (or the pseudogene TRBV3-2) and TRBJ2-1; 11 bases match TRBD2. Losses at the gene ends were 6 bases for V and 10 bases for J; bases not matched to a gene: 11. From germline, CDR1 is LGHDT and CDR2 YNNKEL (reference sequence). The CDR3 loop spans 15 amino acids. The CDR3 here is CASSTGTSGPNEQFF. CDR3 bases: TGTGCCAGCAGTACCGGGACTAGCGGACCTAACGAGCAGTTCTTC.

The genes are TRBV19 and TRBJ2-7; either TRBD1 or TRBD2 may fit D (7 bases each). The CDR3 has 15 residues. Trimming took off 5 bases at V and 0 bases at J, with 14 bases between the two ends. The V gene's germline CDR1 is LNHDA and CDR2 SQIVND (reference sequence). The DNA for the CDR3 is TGTGCCAGTAGTTTCCAGGGGGGGAGCTCCTACGAGCAGTACTTC. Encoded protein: CASSFQGGSSYEQYF.

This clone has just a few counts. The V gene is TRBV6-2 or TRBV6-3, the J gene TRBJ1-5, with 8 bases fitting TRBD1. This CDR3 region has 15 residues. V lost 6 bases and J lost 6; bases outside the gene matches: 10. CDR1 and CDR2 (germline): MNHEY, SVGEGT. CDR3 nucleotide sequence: TGTGCCAGCAGCCCGGTACCGGGACAGGCTCAGCCCCAGCATTTT. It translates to CASSPVPGQAQPQHF.

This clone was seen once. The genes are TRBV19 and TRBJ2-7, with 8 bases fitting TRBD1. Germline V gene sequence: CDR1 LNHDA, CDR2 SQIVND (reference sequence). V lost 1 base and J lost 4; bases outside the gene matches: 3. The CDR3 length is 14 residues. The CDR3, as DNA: TGTGCCAGTAGTATAGCAGGACAGGGTTACGAGCAGTACTTC. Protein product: CASSIAGQGYEQYF.

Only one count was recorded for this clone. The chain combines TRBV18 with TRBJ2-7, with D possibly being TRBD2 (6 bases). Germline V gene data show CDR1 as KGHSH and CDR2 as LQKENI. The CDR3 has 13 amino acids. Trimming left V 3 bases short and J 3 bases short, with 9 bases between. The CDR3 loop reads CASSPYGGYEQYF. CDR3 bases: TGTGCCAGCTCACCGTACGGGGGCTACGAGCAGTACTTC.

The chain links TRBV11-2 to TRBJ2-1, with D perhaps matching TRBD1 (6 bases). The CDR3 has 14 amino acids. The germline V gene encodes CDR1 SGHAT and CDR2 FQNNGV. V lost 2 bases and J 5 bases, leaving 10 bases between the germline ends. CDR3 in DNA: TGTGCCAGCAGCTTAAGGGGGTGGGACAATGAGCAGTTCTTC. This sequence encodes CASSLRGWDNEQFF.

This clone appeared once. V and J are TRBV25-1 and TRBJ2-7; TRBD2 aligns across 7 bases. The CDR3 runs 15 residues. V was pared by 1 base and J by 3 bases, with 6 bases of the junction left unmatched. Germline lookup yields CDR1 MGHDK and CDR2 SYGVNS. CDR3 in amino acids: CASSESGGSIYEQYF. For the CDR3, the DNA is TGTGCCAGCAGTGAATCCGGGGGGAGCATCTACGAGCAGTACTTC.